This T cell receptor beta chain derives from a study of blood T cell repertoires in COVID-19. V trimming: 5 bases; J trimming: 6 bases; junction bases outside the gene matches: 5. Germline V CDR1 and CDR2: LNHDA, SQIVND (reference sequence). The CDR3 is made up of 14 amino acids. This clone was detected only once. Original analysis: Estimation of nucleated cell counts was performed using reference gene primer amplification. Clones were sequenced by immunoSEQ multiplex PCR, and TCRdb holds only the in-frame ones, with some missing. From that table come the V and J calls and clone size; the DNA was used to work out D and trimming. The sample contains about 270,000 clones, 89% of which appear only once.

Sequenced material: PBMCs or T cells enriched from blood (not recorded which). This sequence originates from a woman aged 60-75 years who had recovered from COVID-19. This rearrangement joins TRBV19 to TRBJ2-1; 9 nucleotides line up with TRBD2. This chain's CDR3 is CASSGGTSRNEQFF. Written as DNA, the CDR3 is TGTGCCAGTAGTGGAGGGACTAGCCGCAATGAGCAGTTCTTC.